This TCR beta chain was identified during a study of blood T cells in healthy people across ages. V was pared by 6 bases and J by 9 bases, with 13 bases of the junction left unmatched. Germline-derived CDR1 and CDR2 are DFQATT and SNEGSKA (reference sequence). The CDR3 totals 14 residues. This clonotype turned up a few times. The authors ran a second PCR of about 7 to 12 cycles using a sample-barcoded 5' primer and a J-beta primer mix. One entry per CDR3 protein, called by TCRdb with MiXCR from the 5' RACE reads. The sample lists hundreds of thousands of distinct CDR3 sequences; roughly a quarter were seen once.

Sequencing used blood. This receptor was identified in a woman in her seventies in good health. The chain recombines TRBV20-1 with TRBJ2-5; 10 nucleotides match TRBD2. DNA for the CDR3: TGCAGTGCCCGGGGACTAGCGTCAGGTCTGGCCCAGTACTTC. It is translated as CSARGLASGLAQYF.